This TCR beta chain was obtained from a study of blood T cell repertoires in COVID-19. Across the study: Italy, Spain and the United States were the sources of the convalescent and acute COVID-19 samples.

Germline V lookup: CDR1 LGHDT, CDR2 YNNKEL (reference sequence). Trimming removed 4 bases from V and 8 bases from J; junction bases left unmatched: 6. This CDR3 is 13 amino acids long. Clinical history reported by participants formed the basis on which cohorts were assigned. Method: immunoSEQ multiplex PCR; TCRdb's copy keeps in-frame clones and lacks some. The table includes almost 500,000 clones, approximately 91% detected once. What was sequenced was PBMCs or T cells enriched from blood (not recorded which). This rearrangement joins TRBV3-1 (or the pseudogene TRBV3-2) to TRBJ1-2, with 8 bases lining up with TRBD1. This clonotype was obtained from a woman aged 55-70 years who had recovered from COVID-19. The CDR3 DNA sequence: TGTGCCAGCAGCCTTGACAGGGGAGGAGGCTACACCTTC. This codes for CASSLDRGGGYTF.